This is a list of T cell receptor beta chains from one sample in a study of regulatory T cells in long-lasting Graves disease. TCRdb reprocessed the multiplex PCR reads via MiXCR and lists one record per CDR3 protein. The top ten hold about 20% of the sample, which has around 420,000 distinct CDR3 sequences, roughly a sixth seen once. The sample here was peripheral blood mononuclear cells (PBMCs), taken at new diagnosis, from a patient treated with antithyroid drugs. These receptors came from a female donor with Graves disease. CDR3s include the opening cysteine and the closing phenylalanine or tryptophan. D genes are given only for firm matches.

>NA|TRBV6-5|TRBJ2-4|18
CASSYPGQAIRAKNIQYF
>NA|TRBV5-6|TRBJ2-1|15
CASSLEVSPYNEQFF
>TRBD1|TRBV7-9|TRBJ2-1|14
CASRGQGRNNEQFF
>NA|TRBV3-1|TRBJ2-2|16
CASSLTAKTGTGELFF
>NA|TRBV3-1|TRBJ1-1|14
CASSQDWANTEAFF
>NA|TRBV6-1|TRBJ1-3|14
CASSRRGSGNTIYF
>NA|TRBV30|TRBJ2-7|11
CAWSWAYEQYF
>TRBD1|TRBV7-2|TRBJ1-6|14
CASSPGQDDSPLHF
>TRBD1|TRBV4-1|TRBJ1-1|15
CASSLSTGGNTEAFF
>TRBD2|TRBV20-1|TRBJ2-1|14
CSAQREAIYNEQFF
>NA|TRBV12-3/TRBV12-4|TRBJ1-6|14
CASSPIALDSPLHF
>NA|TRBV20-1|TRBJ1-2|13
CSARDSVDYGYTF
>NA|TRBV4-1|TRBJ1-1|17
CASSQRQGRRGNTEAFF
>TRBD1|TRBV30|TRBJ1-2|16
CAWSSTRTGYNYGYTF
>NA|TRBV2|TRBJ1-3|13
CASREGAGNTIYF
>NA|TRBV12-3/TRBV12-4|TRBJ1-1|14
CASSNRGADPEAFF
>NA|TRBV9|TRBJ1-3|15
CASGDGPISGNTIYF
>NA|TRBV5-1|TRBJ2-3|15
CASSNTGRPTDTQYF
>TRBD1|TRBV12-3/TRBV12-4|TRBJ1-4|14
CASSGTGRGEKLFF
>NA|TRBV24-1|TRBJ2-1|16
CATSDIVRGPYNEQFF
>NA|TRBV19|TRBJ1-5|14
CASSGRPSGQPQHF
>TRBD1|TRBV6-1|TRBJ1-5|15
CASRLDRDSNQPQHF
>NA|TRBV3-1|TRBJ1-2|12
CASGQRRYGYTF
>NA|TRBV5-1|TRBJ1-1|15
CASSPRTEGGTEAFF
>NA|TRBV10-3|TRBJ1-2|15
CAISDTGAVSYGYTF
>NA|TRBV20-1|TRBJ1-5|16
CSARDPAGWGNQPQHF
>NA|TRBV27|TRBJ1-5|16
CASSSAGQGRNQPQHF
>NA|TRBV7-2|TRBJ2-7|13
CASSLAGGVEQYF
>NA|TRBV28|TRBJ1-1|15
CASSPRTALNTEAFF
>TRBD1|TRBV19|TRBJ1-1|15
CASSIRGQGNTEAFF
>NA|TRBV20-1|TRBJ1-5|13
CSASLRWDQPQHF
>TRBD1|TRBV6-1|TRBJ1-4|16
CASSPGTGEIEEKLFF
>NA|TRBV7-9|TRBJ1-1|15
CASSFGMGRDTEAFF
>NA|TRBV3-1|TRBJ1-1|15
CASSQDFAANTEAFF
>TRBD1|TRBV6-5|TRBJ1-1|16
CASSYGYRGGDTEAFF
>NA|TRBV30|TRBJ1-5|13
CAWNPALNQPQHF
>TRBD2|TRBV6-5|TRBJ2-2|17
CASSYSERELVTGELFF
>TRBD2|TRBV6-9|TRBJ2-5|17
CASSYLAGRGAGETQYF
>NA|TRBV10-3|TRBJ2-2|15
CAISESTAGTGELFF
>NA|TRBV2|TRBJ1-1|11
CASSTSPEAFF
>NA|TRBV18|TRBJ2-1|13
CASSRERWNEQFF
>NA|TRBV4-1|TRBJ1-5|16
CASSSWHKDSNQPQHF
>TRBD2|TRBV27|TRBJ2-7|14
CASSPSGSWYEQYF
>NA|TRBV7-2|TRBJ2-3|14
CASSFGGVADTQYF
>NA|TRBV4-1|TRBJ2-2|21
CASSQKGSWSLSWENTGELFF
>TRBD1|TRBV4-2|TRBJ2-7|14
CASSRDSDPYEQYF
>NA|TRBV9|TRBJ1-5|15
CASSGWTVSNQPQHF
>TRBD1|TRBV10-3|TRBJ2-6|18
CAIRLTGGQGSGANVLTF
>TRBD1|TRBV12-3/TRBV12-4|TRBJ1-5|14
CASSLEGTAQPQHF
>NA|TRBV11-2|TRBJ1-4|16
CASSPLTFSLNEKLFF
>NA|TRBV9|TRBJ1-3|18
CASSVVGAGELGGNTIYF
>NA|TRBV5-4|TRBJ1-2|15
CASSLSGANNYGYTF
>NA|TRBV12-5|TRBJ1-1|17
CASGLAVQQGLNTEAFF
>NA|TRBV19|TRBJ1-5|15
CASSRRDLSVSPQHF
>NA|TRBV30|TRBJ1-5|14
CAWDVGGLNQPQHF